These 15 T cell receptor beta chains originate from one sample sequenced in a study of blood T cell repertoires in COVID-19 (TCRdb year 2020). Receptor amplification or capture employed the immunoSEQ multiplex PCR assay. As stored in TCRdb, this immuneACCESS dataset retains in-frame rearrangements with V and J assigned. A fraction of the clones does not appear; measured against another copy, unresolved V genes explain less than half of the discrepancy, and the remainder lacks a known reason. The sample table shows roughly 400,000 clones, and 70% to 90% are seen once. 2% to 2.5% of the sample lies in the top ten. The specimen was peripheral blood. These receptor sequences come from a woman aged 60-70 years with COVID-19, enrolled during active disease.

The rearrangement joins TRBV3-1 (or the pseudogene TRBV3-2) to TRBJ1-1; D gene uncertain. Germline V gene data show CDR1 as LGHDT and CDR2 as YNNKEL (reference sequence). V was cut by 3 bases and J by 1 base, with 12 bases left in between. CDR3 length: 15 amino acids. CDR3 in amino acids: CASSQTGLPNTEAFF. The CDR3, as DNA: TGTGCCAGCAGCCAGACCGGACTCCCGAACACTGAAGCTTTCTTT.

This chain connects TRBV6-6 to TRBJ1-6, with 8 bases matching TRBD1. CDR1 and CDR2 from the germline V gene are MNHNY and SVGAGI (reference sequence). CDR3 length: 15 amino acids. With 2 bases clipped from V and 10 bases from J, the junction kept 7 bases outside the gene matches. CDR3 DNA: TGTGCCAGCAGTTACCCGACAGGGGATCTCTCACCCCTCCACTTT. Translation: CASSYPTGDLSPLHF.

This chain links TRBV5-4 with TRBJ2-5, with 8 nucleotides matching TRBD1. This CDR3 has 17 residues. The V and J ends lost 0 bases and 5 bases, in that order; junction bases with no gene match: 12. The germline gives CDR1 SGHNT, CDR2 YYREEE (reference sequence). The CDR3 coding sequence is TGTGCCAGCAGCTTGGGGACAGGGTCGATAAGAAGGGAGACCCAGTACTTC. Encoded protein: CASSLGTGSIRRETQYF.

The chain couples TRBV30 to TRBJ1-2; TRBD1 is a possible D gene (5 bases). Germline V gene data show CDR1 as GTSNPN and CDR2 as SVGIG (reference sequence). The CDR3 consists of 14 residues. V was cut by 2 bases and J by 0 bases, with 10 bases left in between. DNA of the CDR3: TGTGCCTGGAGTCGACAGATCTCTAACTATGGCTACACCTTC. Its protein is CAWSRQISNYGYTF.

This clone occurred once. The rearrangement uses TRBV3-1 (or the pseudogene TRBV3-2) and TRBJ2-1; 9 bases match TRBD2. Germline V gives CDR1 LGHDT, CDR2 YNNKEL (reference sequence). The CDR3 loop spans 20 amino acids. Trimming at V came to 0 bases and at J to 3 bases, leaving 15 bases not matched to a gene. This CDR3 reads CASSQDDPSGAYGLYNEQFF. The CDR3 DNA follows: TGTGCCAGCAGCCAAGATGACCCTAGCGGGGCCTACGGACTCTACAATGAGCAGTTCTTC.

The chain links TRBV3-1 (or the pseudogene TRBV3-2) to TRBJ1-1, with TRBD1 matching over 7 bases. The germline CDR1 and CDR2 sequences are LGHDT and YNNKEL (reference sequence). V shed 6 bases, J shed 1 base, and the junction held 5 bases outside the gene matches. This CDR3 is built from 14 residues. CDR3 nucleotide sequence: TGTGCCAGCAGGAGGACAGGAGAGAACACTGAAGCTTTCTTT. Its translation is CASRRTGENTEAFF.

This chain links TRBV30 with TRBJ2-4; D is undetermined. Germline V CDR1 and CDR2: GTSNPN, SVGIG (reference sequence). This CDR3 has 15 amino acids. V lost 0 bases and J lost 0, with 9 bases in between. The CDR3 DNA is TGTGCCTGGAGTGTAACCCTAAGAGCCAAAAACATTCAGTACTTC. This translates into CAWSVTLRAKNIQYF.

This sequence joins TRBV10-3 and TRBJ1-2; the D gene is possibly TRBD1 (5 bases). The ends were cut back, 2 bases at V and 1 base at J, with 11 bases in the middle. Germline values: CDR1 ENHRY, CDR2 SYGVKD. This CDR3 region has 15 residues. DNA of the CDR3: TGTGCCATCAGTGAGCCTGGGGGGGGTAACTATGGCTACACCTTC. It codes for CAISEPGGGNYGYTF.

The V gene is TRBV19, the J gene TRBJ1-2; D remains ambiguous. The germline V gene has CDR1 LNHDA and CDR2 SQIVND (reference sequence). The V end was cut by 7 bases, the J end by 6 bases, with 24 bases between. This CDR3 comprises 16 residues. Here the CDR3 reads CASNRDKGSGVNGYTF. In DNA form, the CDR3 reads TGTGCCAGTAACCGAGACAAGGGTAGCGGGGTTAATGGCTACACCTTC.

For this clone: At one end, the junction sequence differs from germline, possibly due to a read error. This sequence joins TRBV28 and TRBJ1-2, with TRBD1 matching 7 bases. The length of the CDR3 is 12 residues. CDR1 is MDHEN and CDR2 is SYDVKM in the germline V gene. CDR3 loop: CASSFSGTANFF. CDR3 in DNA: TGTGCCAGCAGTTTCTCAGGGACAGCAAACTTCTTC.

V is TRBV5-1 and J is TRBJ2-3; maybe TRBD2 (5 bases). V lost 4 bases and J lost 10, with 19 bases in between. Germline CDR1 SGHRS, CDR2 YFSETQ. This CDR3 is 14 amino acids long. CDR3 sequence reads: CASSPGGSASAQYF. The CDR3 nucleotides read TGCGCCAGCAGCCCAGGAGGCTCCGCGTCGGCGCAGTATTTT.

CDR3 loop: CSGGDGNQPQHF. DNA of the CDR3: TGCAGCGGAGGTGACGGCAATCAGCCCCAGCATTTT. This sequence joins TRBV29-1 and TRBJ1-5; D not certain. The ends were cut back, 7 bases at V and 2 bases at J, with 9 bases in the middle. The CDR3 has 12 amino acids. CDR1 and CDR2 (germline): SQVTM, ANQGSEA.

J is TRBJ2-3 and V is TRBV4-2, with D possibly matching TRBD1 (6 bases). Trimming took 5 bases from V and 1 from J, leaving 16 bases between them. The length of the CDR3 is 16 residues. In germline, CDR1 is LGHNA, CDR2 YNFKEQ. As DNA, the CDR3 is TGTGCCAGCAGCGGAGGTCGAGGGGGACGCACAGATACGCAGTATTTT. Its protein is CASSGGRGGRTDTQYF.

The rearrangement joins TRBV5-6 to TRBJ2-7; TRBD1 agrees at 9 bases. V gave up 5 bases and J gave up 3 bases; unmatched junction bases: 6. This CDR3 spans 14 amino acids. Germline CDR1 and CDR2: SGHDT and YYEEEE. CDR3 protein: CASRLQGASYEQYF. For the CDR3, the DNA is TGTGCCAGCAGATTACAGGGGGCTAGCTACGAGCAGTACTTC.

The table lists this clone with a few counts. This chain joins TRBV6-1 and TRBJ1-2, with D hard to call. The V gene lost 0 bases and the J gene lost 4 bases, with 3 bases spanning the gap. This CDR3 contains 12 residues. CDR1 and CDR2 from the germline V gene are MNHNS and SASEGT. CDR3 DNA sequence: TGTGCCAGCAGTGAAGCCGGCTATGGCTACACCTTC. Protein: CASSEAGYGYTF.